These 11 T cell receptor beta chains originate from one sample sequenced in a study of blood T cell repertoires in COVID-19. TCRdb keeps only in-frame clones here, not all; method: immunoSEQ multiplex PCR. Found here are fewer than 350,000 clones, 88% of them singletons; the top ten hold over 2%. The source material was PBMCs or T cells enriched from blood (not recorded which). The receptor set was obtained from a woman aged 55-70 years in a cohort exposed to, infected with or recovered from COVID-19 (not recorded which).

The rearrangement uses TRBV5-1 and TRBJ2-2, with D unresolved. The V end lost 0 bases, the J end lost 2 bases, and 11 bases lay between the germline ends. This CDR3 has 16 amino acids. Looked up from germline, CDR1 is SGHRS and CDR2 is YFSETQ. CDR3 residues: CASSLVDTRNTGELFF. Here the CDR3 DNA reads TGCGCCAGCAGCTTGGTAGATACTCGAAACACCGGGGAGCTGTTTTTT.

The rearrangement links TRBV6-5 to TRBJ2-7; tentatively, D is TRBD1 (7 bases). Trimming removed 7 bases at V and 2 bases at J, with 18 bases between. Germline V gene data show CDR1 as MNHEY and CDR2 as SVGAGI. This CDR3 has 15 residues. CDR3 nucleotides: TGTGCCAGCAACCCCGGCGGGACAGACACCTACGAGCAGTACTTC. It translates to CASNPGGTDTYEQYF.

V gene TRBV28 combines with J gene TRBJ1-2, with 8 bases lining up with TRBD1. The CDR3 totals 13 residues. Germline V gene sequence: CDR1 MDHEN, CDR2 SYDVKM. The J segment lost 8 bases and the V segment lost 6 bases, leaving 8 bases of the junction unmatched. CDR3: CASRPQGARGYTF. The CDR3 nucleotides read TGTGCCAGCAGACCTCAGGGGGCGCGCGGCTACACCTTC.

The chain is built from TRBV27 and TRBJ2-3, with TRBD2 matching over 15 bases. Germline V lookup: CDR1 MNHEY, CDR2 SMNVEV (reference sequence). The CDR3 covers 18 residues. The V gene end was trimmed by 0 bases and the J gene end by 2 bases; junction bases not matched to a gene: 3. The CDR3 spells CASSLSGLAGGFTDTQYF. CDR3 bases: TGTGCCAGCAGTTTATCCGGACTAGCGGGAGGGTTCACAGATACGCAGTATTTT.

This clone was counted a few times. The chain uses TRBV23-1 and TRBJ2-7, with D uncertain. TRBV23-1 is annotated as an ORF whose role is uncertain. This CDR3 contains 15 residues. V gave up 4 bases and J gave up 0 bases, with 13 bases separating them. In DNA form, the CDR3 reads TGCGCCAGCAGTCCACCCACCGGGTCCTCCTACGAGCAGTACTTC. It is translated as CASSPPTGSSYEQYF.

This chain joins TRBV30 and TRBJ2-6; 7 nucleotides align to TRBD1. The germline V gene encodes CDR1 GTSNPN and CDR2 SVGIG (reference sequence). The V segment lost 5 bases and the J segment 2 bases; nucleotides outside the gene matches: 0. The CDR3 spans 13 residues. CDR3 loop: CAWQGAGANVLTF. CDR3 nucleotides: TGTGCCTGGCAGGGGGCTGGGGCCAACGTCCTGACTTTC.

The chain combines TRBV24-1 with TRBJ2-3, with a tentative D call TRBD1 (6 bases). The length of the CDR3 is 15 residues. The V end lost 6 bases, the J end lost 1 base, and 13 bases lay between the germline ends. From germline, CDR1 is KGHDR and CDR2 SFDVKD. The CDR3 is CATSPQGLGTDTQYF. The CDR3 DNA is TGTGCCACCAGTCCTCAGGGGTTGGGCACAGATACGCAGTATTTT.

The chain recombines TRBV7-9 with TRBJ1-2, with D unclear. The ends were cut back, 1 base at V and 8 bases at J, with 14 bases in the middle. This CDR3 has 14 residues. Germline V gives CDR1 SEHNR, CDR2 FQNEAQ (reference sequence). CDR3 DNA: TGTGCCAGCAGCTTAGGGGCAACCAGTGGGGGCTACACCTTC. It encodes CASSLGATSGGYTF.

The chain carries TRBV5-6 and TRBJ2-6; weak D call: TRBD2 (6 bases). V was clipped by 4 bases and J by 0 bases, with 8 bases between them. The CDR3 has 15 amino acids. Germline-derived CDR1 and CDR2 are SGHDT and YYEEEE. CDR3 DNA: TGTGCCAGCAGCCGCGGGGACTCTGGGGCCAACGTCCTGACTTTC. Translation gives CASSRGDSGANVLTF.

The J gene is TRBJ1-1, the V gene TRBV28; a possible D gene is TRBD1 (5 bases). The CDR3 totals 14 residues. Trimming left V 4 bases short and J 4 bases short, with 13 bases between. Looked up from germline, CDR1 is MDHEN and CDR2 is SYDVKM. The CDR3 DNA reads as TGTGCCAGCAGTTCTACGGGGGTGGGCACTGAAGCTTTCTTT. This sequence encodes CASSSTGVGTEAFF.

The V and J genes are TRBV14 and TRBJ2-7; TRBD1 agrees at 7 bases. Germline V gene lookup returns CDR1 SGHDN and CDR2 FVKESK. The CDR3 length is 16 residues. J gave up 2 bases and V 1 base, and 8 bases lay outside the gene matches. In DNA form, the CDR3 reads TGTGCCAGCAGCCAAGCGCCGGGCAGGGGGACCTACGAGCAGTACTTC. Translated: CASSQAPGRGTYEQYF.